This is a list of T cell receptor beta chains from one sample in a study of T cells in Graves' hyperthyroidism and ophthalmopathy. A single record per CDR3 protein comes from TCRdb applying MiXCR to the multiplex PCR reads. The data hold hundreds of thousands of distinct CDR3 sequences, with 13% observed a single time. Sequencing was done on a sample of blood. Receptor source: a woman aged 18-29 years with Graves' hyperthyroidism. CDR3s include the opening cysteine and the closing phenylalanine or tryptophan. Each record gives: CDR3 length, clone size, J gene, D gene, V gene, CDR3 DNA, CDR3 protein. A D gene is named only where the DNA matches it firmly. Size is omitted from some rows. Given values are once, few, many or a class for expanded clones.

14	many	TRBJ1-1	.	TRBV7-9	TGTGCCAGCAGCCATTTTCTTAAGGACACTGAAGCTTTCTTT	CASSHFLKDTEAFF
14	few	TRBJ2-2	.	TRBV27	TGTGCCAGCAGTTTTCAGGGGCTGACCGGGGAGCTGTTTTTT	CASSFQGLTGELFF
15	many	TRBJ2-4	TRBD1	TRBV20-1	TGCAGTGCTAGAGGACAGGGGAAGGCCAAAAACATTCAGTACTTC	CSARGQGKAKNIQYF
16	many	TRBJ2-3	.	TRBV20-1	TGCAGGCCCAGTGGAGGGGACGTGGGGAGTACAGATACGCAGTATTTT	CRPSGGDVGSTDTQYF
17	many	TRBJ2-4	TRBD2	TRBV12-3/TRBV12-4	TGTGCCAGCAGCCCATTTGGGGTAGCGGGGACCAAAAACATTCAGTACTTC	CASSPFGVAGTKNIQYF
13	many	TRBJ2-7	.	TRBV28	TGTGCCACTCAGATTAATTTGGGGGGCGAGCAGTACTTC	CATQINLGGEQYF
19	.	TRBJ2-1	TRBD1	TRBV4-2	TGTGCCAGCAGCCAGAAGACAGGGTGGGGAGTCGGCTCCTACAATGAGCAGTTCTTC	CASSQKTGWGVGSYNEQFF
14	many	TRBJ2-7	.	TRBV28	TGTGCCAGCAGTTTATCTAACAGGGACTACGAGCAGTACTTC	CASSLSNRDYEQYF
12	.	TRBJ1-1	.	TRBV19	TGTGCCAGTAGCTGGAGAAACACTGAAGCTTTCTTT	CASSWRNTEAFF
15	many	TRBJ2-1	.	TRBV3-1	TGTGCCAGCAGCCTACGACAGACTCTTGGAGATGAGCAGTTCTTC	CASSLRQTLGDEQFF
17	many	TRBJ1-5	.	TRBV6-1	TGTGCCAGCAGTGAATTGACGCCGAGAGATAGCAATCAGCCCCAGCATTTT	CASSELTPRDSNQPQHF
18	many	TRBJ1-2	TRBD1	TRBV6-2/TRBV6-3	TGTGCCAGCAGCCTAGACGGGGACAGTAAAGGATCTAACTATGGCTACACCTTC	CASSLDGDSKGSNYGYTF
15	many	TRBJ1-1	TRBD1	TRBV28	TGTGCCAGCAGTCCGAGACAGGGATTGACAACCGAAGCTTTCTTT	CASSPRQGLTTEAFF
16	.	TRBJ1-1	TRBD1	TRBV3-1	TGTGCCAGCAGCTACTTCTTCCGGGACAGGAACACTGAAGCTTTCTTT	CASSYFFRDRNTEAFF
13	many	TRBJ2-1	.	TRBV10-1	TGCGCCAGCAGTGAGTCGGACCGACGTGAGCAGTTCTTC	CASSESDRREQFF
15	many	TRBJ1-1	.	TRBV5-5	TGTGCCAGCAGCTTGGAAAGGTTGATGAACACTGAAGCTTTCTTT	CASSLERLMNTEAFF
13	many	TRBJ2-3	.	TRBV11-2	TGTGCCAGCAGCTTAATAGCGACAGATACGCAGTATTTT	CASSLIATDTQYF
12	many	TRBJ2-3	.	TRBV24-1	TGTGCCACCAGTGACCGAGCAGATACGCAGTATTTT	CATSDRADTQYF
19	many	TRBJ2-1	TRBD1	TRBV7-6	TGTGCCAGCAGCTCCTCGGGACAGGGAACGCCGAGTACCTACAATGAGCAGTTCTTC	CASSSSGQGTPSTYNEQFF
13	.	TRBJ2-7	TRBD2	TRBV27	TGTGCCAGCAGCGGGGGGTCCGCCTACGAGCAGTACTTC	CASSGGSAYEQYF
17	many	TRBJ2-7	TRBD2	TRBV10-3	TGTGCCATCAGTGAGCCAAGGACTAGCGGGAGTTCTTACGAGCAGTACTTC	CAISEPRTSGSSYEQYF